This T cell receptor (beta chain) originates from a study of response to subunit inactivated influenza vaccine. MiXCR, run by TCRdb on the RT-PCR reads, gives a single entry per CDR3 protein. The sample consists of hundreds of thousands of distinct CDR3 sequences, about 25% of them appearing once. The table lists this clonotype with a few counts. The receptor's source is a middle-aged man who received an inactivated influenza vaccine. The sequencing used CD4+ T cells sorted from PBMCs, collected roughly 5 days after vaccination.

The CDR3 DNA reads as TGCAGTGCTAGAGATTTTGCGGGAGATAGGGATACGCAGTATTTT. It is translated as CSARDFAGDRDTQYF. The rearrangement uses TRBV20-1 and TRBJ2-3, with TRBD2 matching 7 bases. CDR1 is DFQATT and CDR2 is SNEGSKA in the germline V gene (reference sequence). This CDR3 region has 15 residues. Trimming at V came to 0 bases and at J to 6 bases, leaving 9 bases not matched to a gene.